The text below deals with one T cell receptor (beta chain). This specimen comes from a study of immune characterization of retroperitoneal liposarcoma. Germline loops: CDR1 SGHVS, CDR2 FQNEAQ. The ends lost 5 bases at V and 3 bases at J; junction bases unmatched: 15. The CDR3 is made up of 18 amino acids. TCRdb reanalysed the PCR reads using MiXCR and keeps one entry per CDR3 protein. This table has approximately 13,000 distinct CDR3 sequences, about half appearing once. Specimen: tumor tissue. This chain links TRBV7-8 with TRBJ2-3; 9 positions match TRBD2. The sequence was obtained from a female donor with retroperitoneal liposarcoma. CDR3 nucleotides: TGTGCCAGCAGCATACTCGCGGGGGGGCCTTTAGGTACAGATACGCAGTATTTT. This gives the protein CASSILAGGPLGTDTQYF.